Below, 10 T cell receptor beta chains from the same sample are listed, as sequenced in a study of OX40 agonist ivuxolimab in advanced cancers. Clones were read by immunoSEQ multiplex PCR, and TCRdb kept only the in-frame ones, dropping some. The sample has 55,000 to 70,000 clones; about 86% are singletons. The material was CD4+ or CD8+ T cells sorted from blood, obtained in a trial of the OX40 agonist ivuxolimab. These receptor sequences come from an adult with an advanced solid tumor such as melanoma, head and neck, liver or kidney cancer.

CDR3 sequence: CASSILAAFPYNEQFF. The CDR3 DNA reads TGTGCCAGTAGTATATTAGCCGCCTTCCCTTACAATGAGCAGTTCTTC. J is TRBJ2-1 and V is TRBV19; D gene unclear. The CDR3 is 16 residues long. The germline V gene encodes CDR1 LNHDA and CDR2 SQIVND (reference sequence). The germline V and J ends were trimmed by 2 bases and 4 bases, with 15 bases remaining between them.

This chain links TRBV25-1 with TRBJ2-2; D is unclear. Looked up from germline, CDR1 is MGHDK and CDR2 is SYGVNS. The length of the CDR3 is 15 residues. V lost 3 bases and J lost 3, with 11 bases in between. CDR3: CASSEAGAHTGELFF. The CDR3 region has the DNA TGTGCCAGCAGTGAGGCAGGTGCCCACACCGGGGAGCTGTTTTTT.

The J gene is TRBJ2-3, the V gene TRBV7-3; D possibly corresponds to TRBD2 (5 bases). Germline CDR1 reads SGHTA; CDR2 reads FQGTGA. Trimming removed 1 base from V and 1 base from J, with 15 bases in between. This CDR3 contains 17 residues. In DNA, the CDR3 is TGTGCCAGCAGCTTAATGGGAGCTCCTCCCGGCACAGATACGCAGTATTTT. Its protein product is CASSLMGAPPGTDTQYF.

J is TRBJ2-7 and V is TRBV20-1; unclear D gene. CDR1 and CDR2 (germline): DFQATT, SNEGSKA (reference sequence). This CDR3 is 10 amino acids long. V was cut by 3 bases and J by 2 bases, with 2 bases left in between. The CDR3 DNA reads TGCAGTGCTAGCACCTACGAGCAGTACTTC. Its translation: CSASTYEQYF.

The genes are TRBV2 and TRBJ2-4; D remains ambiguous. Germline V gene lookup returns CDR1 SNHLY and CDR2 FYNNEI. The CDR3 is 14 amino acids. Trimming took off 3 bases at V and 0 bases at J, with 6 bases between the two ends. Here the CDR3 reads CASSDRLAKNIQYF. CDR3 sequence (DNA): TGTGCCAGCAGTGATAGGCTAGCCAAAAACATTCAGTACTTC.

This chain joins TRBV7-3 and TRBJ2-1, with 9 bases that match TRBD2. The CDR3 is 16 amino acids. Losses at the gene ends were 5 bases for V and 4 bases for J; bases not matched to a gene: 9. Germline V gene lookup returns CDR1 SGHTA and CDR2 FQGTGA. CDR3 nucleotide sequence: TGTGCCAGCAGCCAGACTAGCGGAGGAAGATACAATGAGCAGTTCTTC. Residues: CASSQTSGGRYNEQFF.

This rearrangement joins TRBV5-6 to TRBJ1-1; D is unresolved. CDR1 is SGHDT, CDR2 YYEEEE, per germline. This CDR3 is 11 amino acids long. Trimming shortened V by 4 bases and J by 11 bases, and 12 bases separated the two germline ends. CDR3 sequence reads: CASSKFSGAFF. DNA of the CDR3: TGTGCCAGCAGCAAATTCTCGGGGGCTTTCTTT.

This rearrangement joins TRBV10-3 to TRBJ2-2; D not certain. Germline lookup yields CDR1 ENHRY and CDR2 SYGVKD. CDR3 size: 13 residues. V lost 3 bases and J 5 bases, leaving 7 bases between the germline ends. CDR3 region: CAISEERTGELFF. CDR3 sequence (DNA): TGTGCCATCAGTGAAGAACGAACCGGGGAGCTGTTTTTT.

The J gene is TRBJ2-5, the V gene TRBV19; no clear D. There are 12 residues in the CDR3. V lost 6 bases to trimming and J lost 4 bases, with 9 bases between them. The germline V gene encodes CDR1 LNHDA and CDR2 SQIVND (reference sequence). The CDR3 bases are TGTGCCAGTAGCGTAACGGGAGAGACCCAGTACTTC. It is translated as CASSVTGETQYF.

This clone occurred a few times. The same CDR3 arises from other DNA sequences in this sample as well. The rearrangement links TRBV18 to TRBJ2-7; D is undetermined. The CDR3 loop spans 13 amino acids. The V and J ends lost 3 bases and 2 bases respectively, with 8 bases between them. Germline loops: CDR1 KGHSH, CDR2 LQKENI. The CDR3 nucleotides are TGTGCCAGCTCACCGGACCACGCCTACGAGCAGTACTTC. Translating it yields CASSPDHAYEQYF.